This T cell receptor (beta chain) was captured in a study of post-analysis software for immune sequencing data. Whole-study context: Recorded disease courses covered relapsing-remitting, secondary progressive and progressive-relapsing multiple sclerosis. Some patients had no subtype annotation. Whole-study findings and limits: Analysis by F measure revealed that same-batch samples clustered strongly together. Roughly 5 TRBV segments occurring more often in patients than controls included TRBV5-6, TRBV5-1 and TRBV20-1.

Deletions cut 0 bases from V and 5 bases from J, with 17 bases between. Germline CDR1 reads MNHNY; CDR2 reads SVGAGI (reference sequence). This CDR3 contains 17 residues. Built from TCR beta cDNA, the libraries had unique molecular identifiers in them. Input of roughly 0.85 to 11 million T cells yielded hundreds of thousands of cDNA molecules. Each CDR3 protein is one row after TCRdb ran MiXCR on the PCR reads. The data contain some 260,000 distinct CDR3 sequences, about 40% of them seen just once; the ten biggest clones take up around 5.2%. This clonotype has just a few counts. Its antigen remains unidentified.

This receptor was taken from a girl aged 10 to 17 with multiple sclerosis. The rearrangement joins TRBV6-6 to TRBJ2-1; no clear D gene. Sequencing was carried out using blood. Here the CDR3 reads CASSYSPIAGADNEQFF. The CDR3 nucleotides read TGTGCCAGCAGTTACTCGCCCATCGCTGGCGCGGACAATGAGCAGTTCTTC.